This T cell receptor (beta chain) is drawn from a study of blood T cell repertoires in COVID-19 (TCRdb year 2020). Study-level background: The collaborator samples originated in the United States, Italy and Spain and spanned the acute and convalescent phases of COVID-19. A de-identified subject ID, COVID-19 status, age in years and sex were almost always included in the sample metadata. Deeply sampled blood TCRbeta repertoires from subjects exposed to, actively infected with, or recovered from COVID-19 were included in the dataset. Where HLA class I and class II types were available, the types were taken from metadata supplied by the sample provider, not from assay-based typing. The material from the prospective study consisted of cDNA or gDNA derived from T cells, B-cell-depleted T cells, or PBMCs. The samples were drawn from the first 160 participants of the ongoing ImmuneRACE study and from about 1,200 subjects provided by 6 global collaborators. A freely available public database, intended as a resource for researchers studying the immune response to SARS-CoV-2, is where the repertoires were released. General findings and caveats noted by the study authors: The amount of clinical and demographic metadata varied by source and participant and was provided uncurated.

CDR1 ENHRY and CDR2 SYGVKD were looked up in the germline V gene. Here V drops 8 bases and J drops 8 bases, and the junction holds 7 bases not matched to any gene. The CDR3, from cysteine to phenylalanine, totals 13 residues. The DNA shown is the 39-base CDR3, in frame from base 1. The immunoSEQ Assay, a bias-controlled multiplex PCR, was used to amplify TCRbeta CDR3 regions from genomic DNA. The published analysis was carried out like this. Within the assay, amplification of reference gene primers was used to estimate how many nucleated cells each sample contained. To quantify the absolute abundance of each unique TCRbeta CDR3 rearrangement, sequence reads were collapsed and filtered. For each sample, productive Simpson clonality was calculated as the square root of Simpson's diversity index over productive rearrangements. Here the immuneACCESS table is served through TCRdb, limited to in-frame sequences with V and J called. Missing clones are a known gap in these copies; in checked studies unresolved V genes cover under half, and the rest lacks a known reason. That table furnishes V, J and clone size, whereas the DNA furnished D and trimming. The sample has approximately 500,000 clones on record, approximately 92% of them singletons. 0.8% to 0.9% of the sample is in the top ten clones.

There are a few counts of this clone. Its binding antigen is unknown. Base qualities were left out, and no much larger clone turns up one base away. At one collaborating source in Seattle, patients were enrolled during active infection and were followed longitudinally through the course of disease. The collaborating institutions used their own protocols to collect whole blood in K2EDTA tubes. For TCRbeta analysis, collaborators shipped samples in one of three forms: frozen whole blood, isolated PBMCs, or DNA extracted from either of those sample types. Recombination joined TRBV10-3 with TRBJ2-1, with TRBD2 matching 9 junction bases. This receptor was taken from a man between 18 and 29 years old with COVID-19, enrolled during active disease. Sequenced material: peripheral blood. The DNA sequence follows: TGTGCCATCCGTCCTAGCGGGAAATATGAGCAGTTCTTC. Translated, this is CAIRPSGKYEQFF.